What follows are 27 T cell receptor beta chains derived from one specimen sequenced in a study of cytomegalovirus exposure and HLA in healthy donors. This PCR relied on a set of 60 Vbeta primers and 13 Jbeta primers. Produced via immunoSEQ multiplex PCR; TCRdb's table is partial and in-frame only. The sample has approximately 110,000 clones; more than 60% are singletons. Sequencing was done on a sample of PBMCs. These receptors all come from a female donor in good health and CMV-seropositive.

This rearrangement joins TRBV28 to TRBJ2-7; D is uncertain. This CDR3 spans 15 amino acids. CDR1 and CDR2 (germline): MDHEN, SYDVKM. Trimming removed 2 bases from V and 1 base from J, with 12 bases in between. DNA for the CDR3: TGTGCCAGCAGTTTAAGAGTACAGAAGTCCTACGAGCAGTACTTC. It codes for CASSLRVQKSYEQYF.

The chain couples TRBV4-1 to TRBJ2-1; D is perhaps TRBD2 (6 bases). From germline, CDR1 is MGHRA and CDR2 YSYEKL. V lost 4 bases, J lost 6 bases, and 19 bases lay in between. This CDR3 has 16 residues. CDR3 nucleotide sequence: TGCGCCAGCAGCCGCCCAAAGGGGACTCTCCTCAATGAGCAGTTCTTC. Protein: CASSRPKGTLLNEQFF.

CDR3 in DNA: TGCGCCAGCAGCCCCGCTGGGGCGCAGGGCACAGATACGCAGTATTTT. This encodes CASSPAGAQGTDTQYF. The V call is TRBV4-1, the J call TRBJ2-3; weak D call: TRBD1 (5 bases). The germline V gene has CDR1 MGHRA and CDR2 YSYEKL. The V and J ends lost 4 bases and 1 base respectively, with 15 bases between them. CDR3 size: 16 residues.

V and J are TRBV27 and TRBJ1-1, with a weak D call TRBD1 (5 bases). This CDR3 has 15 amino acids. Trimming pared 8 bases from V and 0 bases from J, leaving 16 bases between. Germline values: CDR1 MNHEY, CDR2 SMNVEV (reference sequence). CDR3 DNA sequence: TGTGCCAGCCTGTTGCAGGGCGGAATGAACACTGAAGCTTTCTTT. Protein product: CASLLQGGMNTEAFF.

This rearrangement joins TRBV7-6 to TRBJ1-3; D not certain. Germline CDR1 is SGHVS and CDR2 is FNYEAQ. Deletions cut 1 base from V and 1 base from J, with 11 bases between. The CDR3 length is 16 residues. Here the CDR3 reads CASSLEVGRSGNTIYF. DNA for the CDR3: TGTGCCAGCAGCTTAGAGGTTGGGAGGTCTGGAAACACCATATATTTT.

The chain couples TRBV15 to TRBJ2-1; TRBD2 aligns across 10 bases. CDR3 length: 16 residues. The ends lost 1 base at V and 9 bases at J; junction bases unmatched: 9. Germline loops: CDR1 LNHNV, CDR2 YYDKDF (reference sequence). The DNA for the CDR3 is TGTGCCACCAGCAGAGCAACCCAGCGGGGGGGCGGTGAGCAGTTCTTC. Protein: CATSRATQRGGGEQFF.

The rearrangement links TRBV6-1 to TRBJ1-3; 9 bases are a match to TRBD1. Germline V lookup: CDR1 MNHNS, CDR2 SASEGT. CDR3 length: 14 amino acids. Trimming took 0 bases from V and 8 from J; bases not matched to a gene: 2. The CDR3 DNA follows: TGTGCCAGCAGTGAAGCGGACAGGGGACACACCATATATTTT. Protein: CASSEADRGHTIYF.

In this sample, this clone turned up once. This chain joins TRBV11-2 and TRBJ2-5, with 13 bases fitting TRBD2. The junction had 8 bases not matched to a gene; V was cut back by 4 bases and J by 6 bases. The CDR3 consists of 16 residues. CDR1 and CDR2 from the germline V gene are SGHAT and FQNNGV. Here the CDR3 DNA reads TGTGCCAGCAGCTCTACTAGCGGGGGGGCCTCAAAGACCCAGTACTTC. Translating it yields CASSSTSGGASKTQYF.

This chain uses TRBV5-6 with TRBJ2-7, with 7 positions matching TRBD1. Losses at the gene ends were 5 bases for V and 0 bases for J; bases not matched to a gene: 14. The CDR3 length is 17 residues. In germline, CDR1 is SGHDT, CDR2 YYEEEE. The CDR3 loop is CASSWDRTTLSSYEQYF. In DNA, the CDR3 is TGTGCCAGCAGTTGGGACAGAACTACCCTGAGCTCCTACGAGCAGTACTTC.

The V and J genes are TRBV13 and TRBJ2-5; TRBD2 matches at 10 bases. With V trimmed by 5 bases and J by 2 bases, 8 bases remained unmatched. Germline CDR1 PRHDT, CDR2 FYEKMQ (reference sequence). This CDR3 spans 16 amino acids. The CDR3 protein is CASSPRLAGRQETQYF. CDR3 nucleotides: TGTGCCAGCAGCCCGCGACTAGCGGGCCGACAAGAGACCCAGTACTTC.

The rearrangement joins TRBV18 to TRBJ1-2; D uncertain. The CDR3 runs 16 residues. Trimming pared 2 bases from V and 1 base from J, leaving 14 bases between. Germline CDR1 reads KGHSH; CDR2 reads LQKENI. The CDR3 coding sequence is TGTGCCAGCTCACCATACGAACAGCCACTTAACTATGGCTACACCTTC. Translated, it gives CASSPYEQPLNYGYTF.

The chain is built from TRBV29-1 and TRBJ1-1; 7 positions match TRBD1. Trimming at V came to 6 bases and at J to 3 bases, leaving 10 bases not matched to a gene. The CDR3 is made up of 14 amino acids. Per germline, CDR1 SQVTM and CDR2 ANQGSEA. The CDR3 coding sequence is TGCAGCGTCAGGACAGGCATTGGGCACACTGAAGCTTTCTTT. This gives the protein CSVRTGIGHTEAFF.

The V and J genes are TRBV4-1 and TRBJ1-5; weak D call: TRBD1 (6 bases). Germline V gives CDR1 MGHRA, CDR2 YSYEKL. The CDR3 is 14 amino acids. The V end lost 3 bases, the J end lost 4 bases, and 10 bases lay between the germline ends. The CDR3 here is CASSQDSQNQPQHF. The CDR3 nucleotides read TGCGCCAGCAGCCAGGACAGCCAAAATCAGCCCCAGCATTTT.

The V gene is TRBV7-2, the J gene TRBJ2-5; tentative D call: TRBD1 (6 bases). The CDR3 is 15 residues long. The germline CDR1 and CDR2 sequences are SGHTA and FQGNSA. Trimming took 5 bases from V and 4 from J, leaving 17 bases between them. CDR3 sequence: CASSQTQGRGETQYF. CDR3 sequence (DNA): TGTGCCAGCAGCCAAACACAGGGTAGAGGAGAGACCCAGTACTTC. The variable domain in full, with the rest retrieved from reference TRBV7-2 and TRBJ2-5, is GAGVSQSPSNKVTEKGKDVELRCDPISGHTALYWYRQSLGQGLEFLIYFQGNSAPDKSGLPSDRFSAERTGGSVSTLTIQRTQQEDSAVYLCASSQTQGRGETQYFGPGTRLLVL.

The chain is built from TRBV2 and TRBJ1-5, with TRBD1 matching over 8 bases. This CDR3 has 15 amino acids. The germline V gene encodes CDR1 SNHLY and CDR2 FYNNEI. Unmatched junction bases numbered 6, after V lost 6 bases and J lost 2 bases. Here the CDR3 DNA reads TGTGCCAGCAGGATTGGACAGGGTGGCAATCAGCCCCAGCATTTT. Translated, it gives CASRIGQGGNQPQHF.

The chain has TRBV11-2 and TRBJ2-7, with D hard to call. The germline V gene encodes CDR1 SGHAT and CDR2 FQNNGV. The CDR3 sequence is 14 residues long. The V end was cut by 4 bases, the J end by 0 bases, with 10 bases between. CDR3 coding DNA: TGTGCCAGCAGCTCGAACACGGGCTCCTACGAGCAGTACTTC. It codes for CASSSNTGSYEQYF.

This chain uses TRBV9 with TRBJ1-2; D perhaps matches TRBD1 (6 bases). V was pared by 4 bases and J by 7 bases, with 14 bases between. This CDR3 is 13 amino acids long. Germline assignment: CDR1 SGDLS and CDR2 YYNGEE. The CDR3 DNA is TGTGCCAGCAGCCCAGGCAGGGGACGTGGCTACACCTTC. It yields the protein CASSPGRGRGYTF.

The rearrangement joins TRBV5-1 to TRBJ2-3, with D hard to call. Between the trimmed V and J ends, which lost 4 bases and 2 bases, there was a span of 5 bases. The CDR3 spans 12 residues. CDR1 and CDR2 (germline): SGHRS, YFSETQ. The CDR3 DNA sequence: TGCGCCAGCAGCCTAGACACAGATACGCAGTATTTT. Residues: CASSLDTDTQYF.

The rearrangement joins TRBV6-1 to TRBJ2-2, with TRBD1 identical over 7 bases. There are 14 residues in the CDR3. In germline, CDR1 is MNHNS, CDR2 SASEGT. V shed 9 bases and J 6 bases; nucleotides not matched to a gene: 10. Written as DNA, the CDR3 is TGTGCCAGTAATTACAGGGGCATTGCCGGGGAGCTGTTTTTT. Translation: CASNYRGIAGELFF.

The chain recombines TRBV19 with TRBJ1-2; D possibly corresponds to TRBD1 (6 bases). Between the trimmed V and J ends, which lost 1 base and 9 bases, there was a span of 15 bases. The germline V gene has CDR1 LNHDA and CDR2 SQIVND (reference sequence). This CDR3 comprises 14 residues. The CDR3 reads CASSIGATGPSYTF. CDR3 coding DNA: TGTGCCAGTAGTATAGGAGCGACAGGTCCAAGCTACACCTTC.

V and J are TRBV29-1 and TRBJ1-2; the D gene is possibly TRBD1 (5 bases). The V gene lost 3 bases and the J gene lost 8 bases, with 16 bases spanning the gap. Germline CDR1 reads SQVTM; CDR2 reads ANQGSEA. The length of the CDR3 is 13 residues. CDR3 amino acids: CSVDRGTLSGYTF. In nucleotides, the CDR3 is TGCAGCGTTGACCGCGGGACTTTGAGCGGCTACACCTTC.

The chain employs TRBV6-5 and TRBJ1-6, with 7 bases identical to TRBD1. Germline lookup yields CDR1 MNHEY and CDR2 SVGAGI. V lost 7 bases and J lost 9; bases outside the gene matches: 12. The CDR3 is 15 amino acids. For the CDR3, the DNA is TGTGCCAGCAAGGGGACAGCCGACGGAGGTTCACCCCTCCACTTT. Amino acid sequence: CASKGTADGGSPLHF.

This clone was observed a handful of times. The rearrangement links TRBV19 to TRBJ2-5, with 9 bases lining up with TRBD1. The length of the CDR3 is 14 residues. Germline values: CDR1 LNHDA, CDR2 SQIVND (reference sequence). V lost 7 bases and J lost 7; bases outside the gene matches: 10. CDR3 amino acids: CASIPGTGSRTQYF. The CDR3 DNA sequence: TGTGCCAGTATCCCCGGGACAGGGTCCCGGACCCAGTACTTC.

CDR3: CASSLWVAGASTDTQYF. The DNA of the CDR3 is TGTGCCAGCAGTTTGTGGGTAGCGGGAGCCTCCACAGATACGCAGTATTTT. The gene calls are TRBV28 and TRBJ2-3; TRBD2 matches at 9 bases. Germline CDR1 is MDHEN and CDR2 is SYDVKM. With 3 bases clipped from V and 2 bases from J, the junction kept 9 bases outside the gene matches. This CDR3 contains 17 residues.

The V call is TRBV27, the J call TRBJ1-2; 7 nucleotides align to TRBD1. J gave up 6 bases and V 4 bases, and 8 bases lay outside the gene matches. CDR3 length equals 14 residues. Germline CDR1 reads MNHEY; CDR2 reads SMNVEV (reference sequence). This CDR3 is CASSSLRGKDGYTF. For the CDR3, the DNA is TGTGCCAGCAGTTCCCTCAGGGGGAAGGATGGCTACACCTTC.

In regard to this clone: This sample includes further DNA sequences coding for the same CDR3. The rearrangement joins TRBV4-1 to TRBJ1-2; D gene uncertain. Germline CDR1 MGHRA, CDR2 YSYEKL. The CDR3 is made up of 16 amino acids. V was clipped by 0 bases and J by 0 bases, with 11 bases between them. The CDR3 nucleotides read TGCGCCAGCAGCCAAGAGCCCCTCACAGCTAACTATGGCTACACCTTC. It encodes CASSQEPLTANYGYTF.

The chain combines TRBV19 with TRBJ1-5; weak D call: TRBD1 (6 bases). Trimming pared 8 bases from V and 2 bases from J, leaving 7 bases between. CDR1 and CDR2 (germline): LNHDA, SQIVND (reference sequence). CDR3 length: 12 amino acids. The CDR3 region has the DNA TGTGCCAGTCGGACAGGCAATCAGCCCCAGCATTTT. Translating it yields CASRTGNQPQHF. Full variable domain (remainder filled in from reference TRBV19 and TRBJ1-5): DGGITQSPKYLFRKEGQNVTLSCEQNLNHDAMYWYRQDPGQGLRLIYYSQIVNDFQKGDIAEGYSVSREKKESFPLTVTSAQKNPTAFYLCASRTGNQPQHFGDGTRLSIL.